This T cell receptor (beta chain) was observed in a study of blood T cell repertoires in COVID-19. Turning to the study itself: Sources were T cells, B-cell-depleted T cells, or PBMCs; the material itself was cDNA or gDNA.

Original methodology: Reference gene primers were amplified, and this amplification served to estimate nucleated cell counts. Only in-frame clones appear in the TCRdb table, and some are missing; sequencing was by immunoSEQ multiplex PCR. V, J and clone size are those of that table, while D and trimming were read from the DNA. The sample has approximately 86,000 clones; approximately 86% are singletons. Between the trimmed V and J ends, which lost 5 bases and 2 bases, there was a span of 18 bases. The CDR3 is 16 residues long. The germline CDR1 and CDR2 sequences are MNHEY and SVGEGT. Sequencing input: peripheral blood. The chain has TRBV6-2 or TRBV6-3 and TRBJ1-2; D is perhaps TRBD1 (6 bases). This TCR was sampled from a man in his forties or fifties with acute or convalescent COVID-19. In DNA form, the CDR3 reads TGTGCCAGCAGTCGGCGGGGGGGCGGACCGAACTATGGCTACACCTTC. It encodes CASSRRGGGPNYGYTF.